This T cell receptor beta chain stems from a study of HIV-infected patients and healthy controls. Study summary: Viral load fell to undetectable in about 75% of the 16 patients by the second blood draw. Study-wide points: Size-matching overweighted rare events from HIV-infected data when comparing patients with controls. MAIT alpha-chain CDR3s were frequent in healthy controls, depleted in HIV+. Compared with healthy controls, HIV-infected patients showed less CDR3 sharing between individuals.

This clonotype occurred many times. Its antigen is as yet unknown. No cell fractionation was done, so the repertoire covers all unsorted peripheral blood T cells. Approximately 500 ng RNA was reverse transcribed with alpha and beta constant-region primers. Using multiplexing indices, alpha and beta chain libraries were generated apart by chain-specific third strand synthesis. TCRdb fed the 5' RACE reads into MiXCR, producing one record per CDR3 protein. The sample lists 7,500 to 10,000 distinct CDR3 sequences; around 8.5% were seen once. This TCR derives from an adult with HIV infection. The donor label of this sample is uncertain. The starting material was blood, obtained before antiretroviral therapy.

In DNA form, the CDR3 reads TGTGCCAGCAGCACAGGGGGGATACGGAATGAGCAGTTCTTC. As protein: CASSTGGIRNEQFF. This chain uses TRBV7-8 with TRBJ2-1, with 8 bases that match TRBD1. The CDR3 is 14 amino acids. V lost 5 bases, J lost 7 bases, and 7 bases stayed unmatched. Germline values: CDR1 SGHVS, CDR2 FQNEAQ. The full variable domain, its missing parts supplied by reference TRBV7-8 and TRBJ2-1, is GAGVSQSPRYKVAKRGQDVALRCDPISGHVSLFWYQQALGQGPEFLTYFQNEAQLDKSGLPSDRFFAERPEGSVSTLKIQRTQQEDSAVYLCASSTGGIRNEQFFGPGTRLTVL.